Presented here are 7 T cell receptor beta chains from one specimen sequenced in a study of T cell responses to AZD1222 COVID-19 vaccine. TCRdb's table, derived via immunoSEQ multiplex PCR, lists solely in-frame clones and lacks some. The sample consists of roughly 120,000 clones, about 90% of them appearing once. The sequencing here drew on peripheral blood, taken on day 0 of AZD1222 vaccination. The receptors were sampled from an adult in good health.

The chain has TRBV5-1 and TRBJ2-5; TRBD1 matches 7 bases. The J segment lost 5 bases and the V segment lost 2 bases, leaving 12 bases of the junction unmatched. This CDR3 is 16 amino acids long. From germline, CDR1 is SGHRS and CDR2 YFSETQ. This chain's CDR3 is CASSLSLPDREETQYF. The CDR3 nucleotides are TGCGCCAGCAGCTTATCCCTACCCGACAGGGAGGAGACCCAGTACTTC. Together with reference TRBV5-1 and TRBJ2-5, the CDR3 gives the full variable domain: KAGVTQTPRYLIKTRGQQVTLSCSPISGHRSVSWYQQTPGQGLQFLFEYFSETQRNKGNFPGRFSGRQFSNSRSEMNVSTLELGDSALYLCASSLSLPDREETQYFGPGTRLLVL.

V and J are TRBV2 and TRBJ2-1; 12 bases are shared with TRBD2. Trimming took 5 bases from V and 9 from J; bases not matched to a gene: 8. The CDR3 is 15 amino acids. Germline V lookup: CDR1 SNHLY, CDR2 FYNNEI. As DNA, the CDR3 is TGTGCCAGCAGTTCATCCCTAGCGGGAGGGCGTGAGCAGTTCTTC. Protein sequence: CASSSSLAGGREQFF.

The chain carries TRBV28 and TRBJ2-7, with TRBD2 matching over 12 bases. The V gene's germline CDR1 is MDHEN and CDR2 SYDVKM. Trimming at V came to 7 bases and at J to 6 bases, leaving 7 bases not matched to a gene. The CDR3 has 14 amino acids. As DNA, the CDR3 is TGTGCCAGCACTAGACTAGCGGGAGTTTCCGAGCAGTACTTC. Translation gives CASTRLAGVSEQYF. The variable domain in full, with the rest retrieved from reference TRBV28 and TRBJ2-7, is DVKVTQSSRYLVKRTGEKVFLECVQDMDHENMFWYRQDPGLGLRLIYFSYDVKMKEKGDIPEGYSVSREKKERFSLILESASTNQTSMYLCASTRLAGVSEQYFGPGTRLTVT.

CDR3 protein: CASNTQGNEQFF. Here the CDR3 DNA reads TGTGCCAGCAACACACAGGGGAATGAGCAGTTCTTC. The genes are TRBV6-5 and TRBJ2-1, with 7 bases lining up with TRBD1. The CDR3 totals 12 residues. In germline, CDR1 is MNHEY, CDR2 SVGAGI. The ends lost 7 bases at V and 7 bases at J; junction bases unmatched: 4.

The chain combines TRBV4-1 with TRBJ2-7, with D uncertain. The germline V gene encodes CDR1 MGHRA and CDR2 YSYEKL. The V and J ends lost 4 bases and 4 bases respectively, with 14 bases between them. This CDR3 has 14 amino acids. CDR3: CASSPGDGWYEQYF. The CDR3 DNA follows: TGCGCCAGCAGCCCCGGTGATGGGTGGTACGAGCAGTACTTC.

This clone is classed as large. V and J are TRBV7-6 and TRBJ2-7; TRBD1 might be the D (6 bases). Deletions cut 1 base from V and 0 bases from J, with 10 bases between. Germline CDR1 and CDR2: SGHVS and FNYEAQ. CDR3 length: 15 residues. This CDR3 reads CASSLGGGSSYEQYF. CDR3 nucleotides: TGTGCCAGCAGCTTAGGAGGGGGAAGCTCCTACGAGCAGTACTTC.

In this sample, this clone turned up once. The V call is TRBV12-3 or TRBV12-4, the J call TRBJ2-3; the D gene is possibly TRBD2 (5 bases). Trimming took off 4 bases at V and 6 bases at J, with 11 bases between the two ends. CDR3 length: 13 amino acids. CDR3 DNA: TGTGCCAGCAGTTCAGACTATGGGGATACGCAGTATTTT. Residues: CASSSDYGDTQYF.